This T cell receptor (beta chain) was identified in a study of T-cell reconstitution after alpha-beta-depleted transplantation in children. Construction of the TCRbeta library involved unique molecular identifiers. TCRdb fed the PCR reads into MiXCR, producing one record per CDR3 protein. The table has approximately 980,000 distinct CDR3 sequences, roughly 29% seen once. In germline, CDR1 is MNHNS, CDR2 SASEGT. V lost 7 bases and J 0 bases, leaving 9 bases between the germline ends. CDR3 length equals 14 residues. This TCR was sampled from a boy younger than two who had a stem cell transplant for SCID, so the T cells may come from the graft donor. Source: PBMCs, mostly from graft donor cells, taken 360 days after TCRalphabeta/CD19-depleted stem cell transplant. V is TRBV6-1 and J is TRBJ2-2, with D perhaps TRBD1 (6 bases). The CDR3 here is CASTGTPNTGELFF. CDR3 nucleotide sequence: TGTGCCAGCACCGGGACACCGAACACCGGGGAGCTGTTTTTT.